This is a list of T cell receptor beta chains from one sample in a study of blood T cell repertoires in COVID-19. Libraries were prepared by immunoSEQ multiplex PCR; TCRdb keeps only in-frame clonotypes and omits some of them. The table has roughly 160,000 clones, 80% to 90% seen once; the top ten hold 3.5% to 4%. The sample consisted of peripheral blood. Source of these receptors: a woman in her sixties who had recovered from COVID-19. Both conserved end residues are part of each CDR3. A D gene is named only where the DNA matches it firmly. Expanded clones get a size class; other rows say once, few or many, or leave the size out.

V: TRBV28; J: TRBJ2-7; D: -; size: -; DNA: TGTGCCAGCAGTTTTGTGGGGGGGGCCTCCTACGAGCAGTACTTC; CDR3: CASSFVGGASYEQYF
V: TRBV13; J: TRBJ2-7; D: -; size: -; DNA: TGTGCCAGCAGCTATATGGGGCAGGGAAAGTACTTC; CDR3: CASSYMGQGKYF
V: TRBV7-2; J: TRBJ2-2; D: -; size: -; DNA: TGTGCCAGCAGCCCGCGAGGGGGGGAGCTGTTTTTT; CDR3: CASSPRGGELFF
V: TRBV24-1; J: TRBJ1-2; D: -; size: -; DNA: TGTGCCACCAGTGACGGGACAATTAACTATGGCTACACCTTC; CDR3: CATSDGTINYGYTF
V: TRBV9; J: TRBJ2-3; D: -; size: -; DNA: TGTGCCAGCAGCGTACAGGTCACAGATACGCAGTATTTT; CDR3: CASSVQVTDTQYF
V: TRBV4-2; J: TRBJ2-3; D: -; size: -; DNA: TGTGCCAGCAGCCTCGGTATGCCCGGGGGCACAGATACGCAGTATTTT; CDR3: CASSLGMPGGTDTQYF
V: TRBV28; J: TRBJ2-1; D: TRBD1; size: -; DNA: TGTGCCAGCAGAGCTCCTTCCCGCCGGGGGACAGGGGCCGATGAGCAGTTCTTC; CDR3: CASRAPSRRGTGADEQFF
V: TRBV5-5; J: TRBJ2-5; D: -; size: -; DNA: TGTGCCAGCAGCTTACGGCCCTACGGGGAAGAGACCCAGTACTTC; CDR3: CASSLRPYGEETQYF
V: TRBV27; J: TRBJ2-5; D: -; size: -; DNA: TGTGCCAGCAGCTCCCAGGGCTCCCAAGGTGCCCAGTACTTC; CDR3: CASSSQGSQGAQYF
V: TRBV28; J: TRBJ2-7; D: TRBD1; size: -; DNA: TGTGCCAGCAGTTTATCGGCAGGGGGTAACTACGAGCAGTACTTC; CDR3: CASSLSAGGNYEQYF
V: TRBV10-2; J: TRBJ1-1; D: -; size: -; DNA: TGCGCCAGCAGTGAGTCGACCCGCGGGGGGAGGGGTGAAGCTTTCTTT; CDR3: CASSESTRGGRGEAFF
V: TRBV19; J: TRBJ1-5; D: TRBD1; size: -; DNA: TGTGCCAGCAACCAGGGGGGTAATCAGCCCCAGCATTTT; CDR3: CASNQGGNQPQHF
V: TRBV28; J: TRBJ1-5; D: -; size: -; DNA: TGTGCCAGCAGTTTAACAGGGACCTATAGCAATCAGCCCCAGCATTTT; CDR3: CASSLTGTYSNQPQHF
V: TRBV5-1; J: TRBJ1-2; D: TRBD1; size: -; DNA: TGCGCCAGCAGCTTGGCGGAGGACAGGAACTATGGCTACACCTTC; CDR3: CASSLAEDRNYGYTF
V: TRBV2; J: TRBJ1-3; D: -; size: -; DNA: TGTGCCAGCAAGGACTGGTCTGGAAACACCATATATTTT; CDR3: CASKDWSGNTIYF
V: TRBV11-2; J: TRBJ2-7; D: TRBD1; size: -; DNA: TGTGCCAGCAGCTTTGGGACAGGAGAGACCTACGAGCAGTACTTC; CDR3: CASSFGTGETYEQYF
V: TRBV20-1; J: TRBJ2-1; D: TRBD2; size: -; DNA: TGCAGTGCTAGTGGGCGGGGGGATATTGATGAGCAGTTCTTC; CDR3: CSASGRGDIDEQFF
V: TRBV4-3; J: TRBJ2-3; D: TRBD1; size: -; DNA: TGCGCCAGCAGCCTGACAGGGGGCCACACAGATACGCAGTATTTT; CDR3: CASSLTGGHTDTQYF
V: TRBV28; J: TRBJ2-7; D: -; size: -; DNA: TGTGCCAGCAGTTCCTTAACCAGACAGGCCTTCGACGAGCAGTACTTC; CDR3: CASSSLTRQAFDEQYF
V: TRBV5-4; J: TRBJ2-2; D: TRBD1; size: few; DNA: TGTGCCAGCAGCTTGGACAGGGGTCGCGTCACCGGGGAGCTGTTTTTT; CDR3: CASSLDRGRVTGELFF
V: TRBV6-1; J: TRBJ1-5; D: -; size: -; DNA: TGTGCCAGCAGTGAGTCGAATCAGCCCCAGCATTTT; CDR3: CASSESNQPQHF
V: TRBV2; J: TRBJ1-6; D: -; size: -; DNA: TGTGCCAGCAAAAGGGGTCTGAATTCACCCCTCCACTTT; CDR3: CASKRGLNSPLHF
V: TRBV11-1; J: TRBJ2-1; D: TRBD2; size: -; DNA: TGTGCCAGCAGCTCGGGGACTAGCGGGGGGGCGGTGTTCTTC; CDR3: CASSSGTSGGAVFF
V: TRBV12-1; J: TRBJ1-1; D: -; size: few; DNA: TGTGCCAGCAGCTTTGCCCCTTACAGCGGGATGAACACTGAAGCTTTCTTT; CDR3: CASSFAPYSGMNTEAFF
V: TRBV7-9; J: TRBJ2-7; D: TRBD2; size: many; DNA: TGTGCCAGCAGCTTCGGGACTAGCGGGTCCTACGAGCAGTACTTC; CDR3: CASSFGTSGSYEQYF
V: TRBV2; J: TRBJ1-2; D: TRBD1; size: -; DNA: TGTGCCAGCAGTGAACACCCCGGACAGGTCCACGACGGGGACACCTTC; CDR3: CASSEHPGQVHDGDTF
V: TRBV6-2/TRBV6-3; J: TRBJ2-7; D: TRBD1; size: -; DNA: TGTGCCAGCAGTCTGGACAGGGGGCAGGAGCAGTACTTC; CDR3: CASSLDRGQEQYF
V: TRBV21-1; J: TRBJ1-1; D: -; size: -; DNA: TGTGCCAGCAGCAAAGACGGAGGTTCCCCTTTTGACACTGAAGCTTTCTTT; CDR3: CASSKDGGSPFDTEAFF
V: TRBV5-1; J: TRBJ2-7; D: TRBD1; size: -; DNA: TGCGCCAGCAGCTCCGGACAGGGGGCCTTCGAGCAGTACTTC; CDR3: CASSSGQGAFEQYF
V: TRBV6-2/TRBV6-3; J: TRBJ1-6; D: -; size: -; DNA: TGTGCCAGCAGTTACTCGACGGGGGACCATTCACCCCTCCACTTT; CDR3: CASSYSTGDHSPLHF
V: TRBV5-1; J: TRBJ1-6; D: TRBD1; size: once; DNA: TGCGCCAGCAGCCTGGACAGGGGGCCTTCACCCCTCCACTTT; CDR3: CASSLDRGPSPLHF
V: TRBV5-1; J: TRBJ1-1; D: -; size: -; DNA: TGCGCCAGCAGCTCGGGTTTGAACACTGAAGCTTTCTTT; CDR3: CASSSGLNTEAFF
V: TRBV12-3/TRBV12-4; J: TRBJ1-1; D: -; size: -; DNA: TGTGCCAGCACCCCCAGGGACACTGAAGCTTTCTTT; CDR3: CASTPRDTEAFF
V: TRBV7-3; J: TRBJ2-1; D: TRBD2; size: -; DNA: TGTGCCAGCAGCTCGGGGGGTGACGGGACCTACAATGAGCAGTTCTTC; CDR3: CASSSGGDGTYNEQFF
V: TRBV3-1/TRBV3-2; J: TRBJ2-7; D: TRBD2; size: -; DNA: TGTGCCAGCAGCCAAAGGTCGAGAGGCAGCGGGGCTATAAACTACGAGCAGTACTTC; CDR3: CASSQRSRGSGAINYEQYF
V: TRBV7-9; J: TRBJ2-3; D: -; size: -; DNA: TGTGCCAGCAGCTTATTTCCTCTAAGTAGCACAGATACGCAGTATTTT; CDR3: CASSLFPLSSTDTQYF
V: TRBV28; J: TRBJ2-5; D: -; size: -; DNA: TGTGCCAGCAGTTTAGTGTCAAACCAAGAGACCCAGTACTTC; CDR3: CASSLVSNQETQYF
V: TRBV5-4; J: TRBJ2-7; D: TRBD1; size: -; DNA: TGTGCCAGCAGCTCGACAGGGGGCGGGTCTGGGCAGTACTTC; CDR3: CASSSTGGGSGQYF
V: TRBV7-6; J: TRBJ1-6; D: TRBD1; size: -; DNA: TGTGCCAGCAGCTTAGCGCGGACAGGAGATTCACCCCTCCACTTT; CDR3: CASSLARTGDSPLHF
V: TRBV6-2/TRBV6-3; J: TRBJ2-7; D: TRBD1; size: -; DNA: TGTGCCAGCAGTTCCCTCTTGGGACAGGGCCCTGCCGAGCAGTACTTC; CDR3: CASSSLLGQGPAEQYF